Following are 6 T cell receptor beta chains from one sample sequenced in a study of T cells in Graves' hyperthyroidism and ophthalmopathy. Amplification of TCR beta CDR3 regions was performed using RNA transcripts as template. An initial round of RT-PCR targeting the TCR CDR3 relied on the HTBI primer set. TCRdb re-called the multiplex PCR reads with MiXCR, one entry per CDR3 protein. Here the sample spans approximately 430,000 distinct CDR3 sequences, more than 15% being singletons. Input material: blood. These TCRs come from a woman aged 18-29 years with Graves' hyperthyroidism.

The CDR3 is CASSSGQALSNEKLFF. CDR3 sequence (DNA): TGCGCCAGCAGCTCGGGACAGGCCCTCTCTAATGAAAAACTGTTTTTT. The chain combines TRBV5-1 with TRBJ1-4; 8 bases fit TRBD1. The CDR3 runs 16 residues. V shed 3 bases, J shed 3 bases, and the junction held 7 bases outside the gene matches. In germline, CDR1 is SGHRS, CDR2 YFSETQ.

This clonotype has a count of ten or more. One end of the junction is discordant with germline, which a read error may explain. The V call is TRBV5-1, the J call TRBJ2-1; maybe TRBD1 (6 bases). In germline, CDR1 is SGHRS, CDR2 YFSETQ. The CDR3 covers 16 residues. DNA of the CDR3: TGCGCCAGCAGCTTGGTGGGGGCTTTCTCCGACAATGAGCAGTTCTTC. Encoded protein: CASSLVGAFSDNEQFF.

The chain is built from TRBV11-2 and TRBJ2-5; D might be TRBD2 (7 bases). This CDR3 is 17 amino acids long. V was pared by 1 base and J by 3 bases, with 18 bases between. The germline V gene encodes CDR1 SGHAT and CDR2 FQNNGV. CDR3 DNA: TGTGCCAGCAGCTTAGTGGCGGGGGCCGTGGCAAAAGAGACCCAGTACTTC. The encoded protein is CASSLVAGAVAKETQYF.

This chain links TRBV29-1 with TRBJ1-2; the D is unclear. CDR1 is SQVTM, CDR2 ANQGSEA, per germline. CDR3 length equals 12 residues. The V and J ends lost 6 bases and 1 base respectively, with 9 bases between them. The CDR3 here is CSVNRVNYGYTF. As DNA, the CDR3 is TGCAGCGTCAACAGAGTTAACTATGGCTACACCTTC.

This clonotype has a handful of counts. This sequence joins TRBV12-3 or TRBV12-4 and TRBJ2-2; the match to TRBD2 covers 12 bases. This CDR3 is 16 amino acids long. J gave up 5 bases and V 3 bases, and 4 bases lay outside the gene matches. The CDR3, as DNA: TGTGCCAGCAGTTTCCTAGCGGGAGGGGCAACCGGGGAGCTGTTTTTT. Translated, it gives CASSFLAGGATGELFF.

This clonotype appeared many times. CDR3 DNA: TGTGCCAGCAGTTCCGATCTGATAACCACAAGACCTAGCACAGATACGCAGTATTTT. Translated, it gives CASSSDLITTRPSTDTQYF. The rearrangement links TRBV28 to TRBJ2-3; D is uncertain. There are 19 residues in the CDR3. Germline CDR1 MDHEN, CDR2 SYDVKM. V gave up 4 bases and J gave up 0 bases, with 23 bases separating them.